One sample yielded the 3 T cell receptor beta chains listed below, sequenced in a study of blood T cell repertoires in COVID-19. Here immunoSEQ multiplex PCR was the method, and the copy in TCRdb shows in-frame clones only, minus some. The data contain roughly 81,000 clones, approximately 86% of them singletons. Material: peripheral blood. These receptors all come from a man aged 35 to 55 with acute or convalescent COVID-19.

The chain carries TRBV19 and TRBJ1-4, with D maybe TRBD1 (6 bases). Trimming cost V 7 bases and J 0 bases, with 21 bases left between them. CDR1 LNHDA and CDR2 SQIVND come from the germline V gene (reference sequence). This CDR3 has 18 residues. In DNA, the CDR3 is TGTGCCAGTATCCAACGGGGACATCGGTTCGCAACTAATGAAAAACTGTTTTTT. Protein product: CASIQRGHRFATNEKLFF.

The chain has TRBV5-4 and TRBJ2-1; TRBD2 matches 7 bases. This CDR3 spans 15 amino acids. Germline values: CDR1 SGHNT, CDR2 YYREEE (reference sequence). V was clipped by 1 base and J by 7 bases; unmatched bases: 8. CDR3 sequence (DNA): TGTGCCAGCAGCTTGTCGGGCGGGGGTAGAAATGAGCAGTTCTTC. It specifies CASSLSGGGRNEQFF.

The table lists this clone with a count of one. The chain is built from TRBV19 and TRBJ2-5; D gene unclear. The V gene lost 4 bases and the J gene lost 3 bases, with 9 bases spanning the gap. This CDR3 contains 13 residues. The germline V gene encodes CDR1 LNHDA and CDR2 SQIVND (reference sequence). The CDR3 protein is CASSTSGKETQYF. Written as DNA, the CDR3 is TGTGCCAGTAGTACCTCAGGAAAAGAGACCCAGTACTTC.